The clone carrying this TCR beta chain was recorded many times. Antigen: not known. Construction of the TCR beta libraries employed iRepertoire HTBI primers in conjunction with Arm-PCR of CDR3 regions. TCRdb re-analysed the multiplex PCR reads in MiXCR, keeping a single row per CDR3 protein. Of 420,000 or so distinct CDR3 sequences in the sample, around 17% were seen once. The time point denotes: newly diagnosed GD, antithyroid drugs for less than 3 months. RNA isolated from PBMCs was used to make the TCR library. These data come from a study of regulatory T cells in long-lasting Graves disease. General study findings and limits: Less diverse TCR repertoires were seen in persistent Graves' patients than in newly diagnosed ones. Favored usage of TRBV28, TRBJ1-2 and TRBJ2-5 was recorded in persistent disease.

The CDR3 is 19 amino acids. Germline CDR1 MDHEN, CDR2 SYDVKM. The V and J ends lost 8 bases and 1 base respectively, with 27 bases between them. A further study also used this sample, focusing on T cells in Graves' hyperthyroidism and ophthalmopathy. That investigation notes: The primer set for the first-round RT-PCR of the TCR CDR3 was HTBI. In validation, the model predicted ophthalmopathy. These predictions came a median roughly 6 months before onset.

The chain combines TRBV28 with TRBJ2-4, with D perhaps given as TRBD1 or TRBD2 (6 bases each). The specimen was peripheral blood mononuclear cells (PBMCs), collected at new diagnosis, from a patient treated with antithyroid drugs. The clonotype originates from a woman younger than 35 with Graves disease. The CDR3 nucleotides are TGTGCCAGCGGGGGCGCGGGGATCACTGGCGGGATTGCCAAAAACATTCAGTACTTC. Protein product: CASGGAGITGGIAKNIQYF.